This T cell receptor beta chain was documented in a study of shared clonotypes between healthy human individuals. General study points: Specimens sampled were limited to blood, with tissue repertoires likely differing. Naive subsets generally exceeded memory subsets in estimated richness.

Deep-level settings were used for running the assay. Profiling relied on immunoSEQ multiplex PCR, and the TCRdb table lists in-frame clones only, not all of them. Of more than 2,000,000 clones listed, more than 90% are singletons. This clone appeared once. Its antigen is still unknown. The germline V gene encodes CDR1 MGHRA and CDR2 YSYEKL. The V gene lost 3 bases and the J gene lost 0 bases, with 15 bases spanning the gap. The CDR3 consists of 16 residues. The chain couples TRBV4-1 to TRBJ2-7; either TRBD1 or TRBD2 may fit D (5 bases each). This sequence originates from a young man in good health. Source material: naive CD4+ T cells sorted from blood. Specified subset: CD45RA+ positively selected. The CDR3 DNA follows: TGCGCCAGCAGCCAGGCCGGGACGAAAAGCTCCTACGAGCAGTACTTC. Encoded protein: CASSQAGTKSSYEQYF.